The sequence of this T cell receptor (beta chain) was determined in a study of cytomegalovirus exposure and HLA in healthy donors. Both 60 Vbeta primers and 13 Jbeta primers went into the PCR. The method was immunoSEQ multiplex PCR; TCRdb's version includes in-frame clones alone and lacks a portion of them. The listing records around 26,000 clones. CDR1 is SQVTM, CDR2 ANQGSEA, per germline. This CDR3 comprises 17 residues. The V gene end was trimmed by 6 bases and the J gene end by 0 bases; junction bases not matched to a gene: 13. Sample: PBMCs. The chain joins TRBV29-1 to TRBJ2-3, with 9 bases lining up with TRBD2. The TCR was taken from a male donor in good health and CMV-seropositive. The DNA for the CDR3 is TGCAGCGTCGGTGGGTATAGCGGGAGAGCTAGCACAGATACGCAGTATTTT. Translating gives CSVGGYSGRASTDTQYF.